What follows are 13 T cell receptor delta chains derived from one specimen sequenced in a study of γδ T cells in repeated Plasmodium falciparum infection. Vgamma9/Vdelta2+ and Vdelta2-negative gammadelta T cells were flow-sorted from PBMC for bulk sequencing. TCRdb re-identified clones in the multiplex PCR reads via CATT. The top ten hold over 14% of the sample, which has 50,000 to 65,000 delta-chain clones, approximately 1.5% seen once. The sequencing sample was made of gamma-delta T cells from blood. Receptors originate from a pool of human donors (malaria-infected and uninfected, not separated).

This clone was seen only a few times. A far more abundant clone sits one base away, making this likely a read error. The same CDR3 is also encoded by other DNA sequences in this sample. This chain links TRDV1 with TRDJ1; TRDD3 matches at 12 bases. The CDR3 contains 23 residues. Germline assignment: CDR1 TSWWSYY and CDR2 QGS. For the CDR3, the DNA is TGTGCCCTTGGGGAGCATGTAACCTACCCGGGGAACTGGGGGATACTGTACACCGATAAACTCATCTTT. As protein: CALGEHVTYPGNWGILYTDKLIF.

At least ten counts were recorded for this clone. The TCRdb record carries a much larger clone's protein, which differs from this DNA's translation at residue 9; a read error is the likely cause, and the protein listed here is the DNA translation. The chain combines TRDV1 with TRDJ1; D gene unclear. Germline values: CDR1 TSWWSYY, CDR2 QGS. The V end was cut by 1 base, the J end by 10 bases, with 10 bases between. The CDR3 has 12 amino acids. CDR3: CALGEPAHRLIF. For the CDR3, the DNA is TGTGCTCTTGGGGAACCAGCGCATAGACTCATCTTT.

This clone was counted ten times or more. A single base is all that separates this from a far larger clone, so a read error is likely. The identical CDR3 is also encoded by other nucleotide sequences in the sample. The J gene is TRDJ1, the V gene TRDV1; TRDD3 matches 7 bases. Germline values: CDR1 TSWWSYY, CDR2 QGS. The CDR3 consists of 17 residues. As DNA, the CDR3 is TGTGCTCTTGGGGAACCGCCCTACGGGGGGATCCCAGATAAGCTCATCTTT. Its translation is CALGEPPYGGIPDKLIF.

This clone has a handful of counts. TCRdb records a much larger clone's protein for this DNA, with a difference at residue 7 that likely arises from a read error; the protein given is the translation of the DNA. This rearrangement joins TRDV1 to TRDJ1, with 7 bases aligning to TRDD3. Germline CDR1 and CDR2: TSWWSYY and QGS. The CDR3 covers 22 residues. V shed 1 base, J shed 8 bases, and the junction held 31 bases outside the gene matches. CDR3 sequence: CALGEPSQFRPSAWGYITKLIF. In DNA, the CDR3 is TGTGCTCTTGGGGAACCCAGCCAATTCCGCCCCAGCGCCTGGGGGTATATTACAAAACTCATCTTT.

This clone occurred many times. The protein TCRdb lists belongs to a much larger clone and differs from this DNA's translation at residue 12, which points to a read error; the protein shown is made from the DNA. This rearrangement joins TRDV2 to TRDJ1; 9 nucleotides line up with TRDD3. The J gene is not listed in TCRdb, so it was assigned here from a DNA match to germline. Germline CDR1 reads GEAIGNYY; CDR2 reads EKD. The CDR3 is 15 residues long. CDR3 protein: CACDLLGDHTDELIF. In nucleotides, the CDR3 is TGTGCCTGTGACTTACTGGGGGACCACACCGATGAACTCATCTTT.

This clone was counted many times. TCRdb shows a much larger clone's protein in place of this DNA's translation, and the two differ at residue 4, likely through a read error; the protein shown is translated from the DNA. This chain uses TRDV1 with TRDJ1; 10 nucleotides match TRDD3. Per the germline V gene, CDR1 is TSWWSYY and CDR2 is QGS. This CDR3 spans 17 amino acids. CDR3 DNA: TGTGCTCTTGAGGAAGCTGTGTACTGGGGGATGGCCGATAAACTCATCTTT. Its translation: CALEEAVYWGMADKLIF.

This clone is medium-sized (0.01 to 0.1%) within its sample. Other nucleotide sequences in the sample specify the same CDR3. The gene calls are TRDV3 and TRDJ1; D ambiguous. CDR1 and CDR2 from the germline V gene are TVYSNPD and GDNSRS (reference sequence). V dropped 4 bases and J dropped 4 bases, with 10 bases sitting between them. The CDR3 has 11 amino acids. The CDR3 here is CACNTGDKLIF. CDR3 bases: TGTGCCTGTAATACCGGCGATAAACTCATCTTT.

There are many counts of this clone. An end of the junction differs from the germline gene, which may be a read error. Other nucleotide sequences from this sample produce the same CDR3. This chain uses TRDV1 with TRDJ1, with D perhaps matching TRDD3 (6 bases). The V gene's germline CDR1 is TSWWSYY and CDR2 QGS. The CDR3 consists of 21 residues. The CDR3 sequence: CALGDRDSLVLGMWDTDKLIF. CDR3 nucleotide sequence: TGTGCCCTTGGGGATCGAGATTCCCTTGTACTGGGAATGTGGGACACCGATAAACTCATCTTT.

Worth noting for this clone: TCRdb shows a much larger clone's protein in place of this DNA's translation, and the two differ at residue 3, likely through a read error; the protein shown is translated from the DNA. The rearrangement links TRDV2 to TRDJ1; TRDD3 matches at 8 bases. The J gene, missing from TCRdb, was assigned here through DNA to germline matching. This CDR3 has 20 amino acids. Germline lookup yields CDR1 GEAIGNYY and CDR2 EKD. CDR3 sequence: CARDIDRPRGDRKYTDKLIF. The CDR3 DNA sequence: TGTGCCCGTGACATTGACCGGCCTCGGGGGGATAGAAAGTACACCGATAAACTCATCTTT.

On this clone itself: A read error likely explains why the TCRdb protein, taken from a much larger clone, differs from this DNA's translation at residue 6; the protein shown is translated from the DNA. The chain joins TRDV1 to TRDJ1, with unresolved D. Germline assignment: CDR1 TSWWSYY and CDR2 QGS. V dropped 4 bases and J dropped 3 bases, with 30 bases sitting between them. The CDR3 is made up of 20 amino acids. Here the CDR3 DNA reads TGTGCTCTTGGGGTATCATTCCGTCACCCCAGGGGTCCGAGGGCCGATAAACTCATCTTT. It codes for CALGVSFRHPRGPRADKLIF.

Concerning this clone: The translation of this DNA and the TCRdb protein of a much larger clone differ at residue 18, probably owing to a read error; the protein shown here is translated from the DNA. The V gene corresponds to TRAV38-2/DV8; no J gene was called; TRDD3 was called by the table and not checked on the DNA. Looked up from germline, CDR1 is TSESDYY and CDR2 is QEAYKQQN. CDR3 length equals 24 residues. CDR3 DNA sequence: TGTGCTTATAGGAGCACCCCGCGGCTACGTGGCCTCCCTGGGGGCCGGCCTCTCACCGATAAACTTATCTTT. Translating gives CAYRSTPRLRGLPGGRPLTDKLIF.

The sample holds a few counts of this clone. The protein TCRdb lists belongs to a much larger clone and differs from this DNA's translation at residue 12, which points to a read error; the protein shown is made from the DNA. CDR3 coding DNA: TGTGCTCTGCAGTCGGGGCCTCCGTTTACTGGGAGATACGCGTACACCGATAAACTCATCTTT. Amino acids: CALQSGPPFTGRYAYTDKLIF. The chain joins TRDV1 to TRDJ1; the D gene is possibly TRDD3 (6 bases). The J gene, missing from TCRdb, was assigned here through DNA to germline matching. Germline V CDR1 and CDR2: TSWWSYY, QGS. This CDR3 spans 21 amino acids. V was clipped by 9 bases and J by 0 bases, with 35 bases between them.

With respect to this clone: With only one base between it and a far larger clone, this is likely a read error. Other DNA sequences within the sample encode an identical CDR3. The CDR3 spells CALGERPRATLGGHTDPTDKLIF. CDR3 DNA sequence: TGTGCTCTTGGGGAACGTCCGAGGGCTACACTGGGGGGACACACCGACCCAACCGATAAACTCATCTTC. The chain uses TRDV1 and TRDJ1, with 8 bases aligning to TRDD3. The CDR3 extends over 23 amino acids. The germline gives CDR1 TSWWSYY, CDR2 QGS.